The clone carrying this T cell receptor beta chain has ten or more counts. Its antigen is not known. These data are taken from a study of identical twins' blood T cells. Whole-study results and caveats: Each donor's most abundant TCRbeta clonotypes shared more CDR3 sequences with her twin than unrelated donors.

Each CDR3 protein is one row after TCRdb ran MiXCR on the 5' RACE reads. The data contain 350,000 to 400,000 distinct CDR3 sequences, roughly 27% of them singletons. Donors were six healthy women in three monozygous twin pairs. CDR3 length: 17 amino acids. The V and J ends lost 0 bases and 3 bases respectively, with 16 bases between them. CDR1 and CDR2 (germline): LGHDT, YNNKEL (reference sequence). Material: PBMCs. The chain recombines TRBV3-1 with TRBJ2-3; D might be TRBD1 (6 bases). The clonotype originates from a woman between 18 and 55 years old in good health. CDR3 in amino acids: CASSQENTGWMTDTQYF. CDR3 coding DNA: TGTGCCAGCAGCCAAGAAAATACAGGGTGGATGACAGATACGCAGTATTTT.